The 18 T cell receptor beta chains below all came from one sample that was sequenced in a study of glioma-infiltrating T cells after dendritic cell vaccination. Time point denoted: after dendritic cell vaccination, including at tumor progression/relapse. Data came from immunoSEQ multiplex PCR; TCRdb stores just in-frame clones and leaves some out. The table lists more than 95,000 clones, around 80% of them singletons. Sequencing was performed on blood, taken after dendritic cell vaccination. The source is a human donor with glioblastoma.

The chain combines TRBV5-1 with TRBJ2-6, with D perhaps matching TRBD1 (5 bases). Germline values: CDR1 SGHRS, CDR2 YFSETQ. Trimming removed 3 bases at V and 0 bases at J, with 13 bases between. The CDR3 is 17 residues long. In nucleotides, the CDR3 is TGCGCCAGCAGCTCCATCCGTCAGGGCTCTGGGGCCAACGTCCTGACTTTC. As protein: CASSSIRQGSGANVLTF.

This clone was seen just once. The rearrangement joins TRBV5-1 to TRBJ2-7, with TRBD2 as a possible D gene (6 bases). Germline assignment: CDR1 SGHRS and CDR2 YFSETQ. The CDR3 totals 15 residues. V was shortened by 0 bases and J by 5 bases, with 15 bases between the two germline ends. CDR3 nucleotides: TGCGCCAGCAGCTTGGGACAGATCCGGGGGAACGAGCAGTACTTC. Protein sequence: CASSLGQIRGNEQYF.

The chain is built from TRBV7-2 and TRBJ2-1; 12 positions agree with TRBD2. Germline V gene sequence: CDR1 SGHTA, CDR2 FQGNSA. J lost 5 bases, V lost 3 bases, and 5 bases had no gene match. The CDR3 runs 16 residues. The CDR3 DNA sequence: TGTGCCAGCAGCTTTCCTAGCGGGGGGGCTCACAATGAGCAGTTCTTC. This encodes CASSFPSGGAHNEQFF.

The V gene is TRBV28, the J gene TRBJ1-3; D uncertain. Trimming shortened V by 6 bases and J by 0 bases, and 9 bases separated the two germline ends. There are 14 residues in the CDR3. The germline V gene encodes CDR1 MDHEN and CDR2 SYDVKM. As DNA, the CDR3 is TGTGCCAGCAGCCGGGGAGTCTCTGGAAACACCATATATTTT. It translates to CASSRGVSGNTIYF.

This sequence joins TRBV18 and TRBJ1-1; D is unclear. This CDR3 has 12 residues. Germline CDR1 and CDR2: KGHSH and LQKENI. The germline V and J ends were trimmed by 6 bases and 2 bases, with 7 bases remaining between them. The DNA for the CDR3 is TGTGCCAGCTCGCAGGCTAACACTGAAGCTTTCTTT. This encodes CASSQANTEAFF. Together with reference TRBV18 and TRBJ1-1, the CDR3 gives the full variable domain: NAGVMQNPRHLVRRRGQEARLRCSPMKGHSHVYWYRQLPEEGLKFMVYLQKENIIDESGMPKERFSAEFPKEGPSILRIQQVVRGDSAAYFCASSQANTEAFFGQGTRLTVV.

This clone has just a few counts. The CDR3 sequence: CATLAGGPEEQFF. In nucleotides, the CDR3 is TGCGCCACCCTAGCGGGGGGGCCGGAGGAGCAGTTCTTC. The chain combines TRBV10-1 with TRBJ2-1, with 12 bases identical to TRBD2. Germline values: CDR1 WNHNN, CDR2 SYGVQD (reference sequence). V shed 10 bases, J shed 10 bases, and the junction held 8 bases outside the gene matches. The CDR3 has 13 amino acids.

The chain links TRBV5-1 to TRBJ2-7; 14 nucleotides agree with TRBD2. The germline V gene encodes CDR1 SGHRS and CDR2 YFSETQ. The CDR3 has 15 residues. With V trimmed by 4 bases and J by 6 bases, 6 bases remained unmatched. CDR3 region: CASSGGLAGEGEQYF. DNA for the CDR3: TGCGCCAGCAGCGGGGGACTAGCGGGAGAGGGCGAGCAGTACTTC.

This chain links TRBV5-6 with TRBJ1-2; no clear D gene. The CDR3 totals 14 residues. The V gene lost 4 bases and the J gene lost 2 bases, with 12 bases spanning the gap. Germline CDR1 SGHDT, CDR2 YYEEEE. The CDR3 DNA reads as TGTGCCAGCAGCCCTCCAGGTAACAACTATGGCTACACCTTC. It yields the protein CASSPPGNNYGYTF.

The chain couples TRBV29-1 to TRBJ2-2, with 9 bases matching TRBD1. The ends lost 6 bases at V and 5 bases at J; junction bases unmatched: 10. Germline CDR1 reads SQVTM; CDR2 reads ANQGSEA. CDR3 length: 15 residues. CDR3 DNA sequence: TGCAGCGTGGCCGGGACAGGGTGGTGGACCGGGGAGCTGTTTTTT. This codes for CSVAGTGWWTGELFF.

J is TRBJ1-1 and V is TRBV7-9, with D possibly matching TRBD1 (6 bases). The CDR3 totals 16 residues. Trimming shortened V by 5 bases and J by 4 bases, and 20 bases separated the two germline ends. Germline V gives CDR1 SEHNR, CDR2 FQNEAQ (reference sequence). As DNA, the CDR3 is TGTGCCAGCAGCGCGGGGGGGCGGGGGTCTTCCACTGAAGCTTTCTTT. It codes for CASSAGGRGSSTEAFF.

This chain connects TRBV5-4 to TRBJ1-2; tentative D call: TRBD1 (6 bases). Per the germline V gene, CDR1 is SGHNT and CDR2 is YYREEE (reference sequence). The CDR3 runs 15 residues. The germline V and J ends were trimmed by 4 bases and 2 bases, with 15 bases remaining between them. CDR3 residues: CASSAVQGPNYGYTF. The CDR3 DNA follows: TGTGCCAGCAGCGCCGTACAGGGACCCAACTATGGCTACACCTTC.

The genes are TRBV5-6 and TRBJ1-1; D is possibly TRBD1 (5 bases). Trimming pared 7 bases from V and 7 bases from J, leaving 26 bases between. The CDR3 length is 16 residues. Germline lookup yields CDR1 SGHDT and CDR2 YYEEEE. The CDR3 loop is CASSIKRLMGGYEAFF. The CDR3 DNA reads TGTGCCAGCTCCATAAAAAGGTTAATGGGGGGATATGAAGCTTTCTTT.

The V gene is TRBV2, the J gene TRBJ2-5, with 14 bases matching TRBD2. The CDR3 spans 16 residues. Trimming took 11 bases from V and 7 from J; bases not matched to a gene: 15. CDR1 and CDR2 (germline): SNHLY, FYNNEI. The CDR3 DNA reads as TGTGCCGGATCCTACGGGACTAGCGGGGGCGCCGGGACCCAGTACTTC. Amino acids: CAGSYGTSGGAGTQYF.

This sequence joins TRBV2 and TRBJ2-3, with 9 bases matching TRBD2. Germline loops: CDR1 SNHLY, CDR2 FYNNEI. The CDR3 spans 14 residues. With V trimmed by 10 bases and J by 4 bases, 9 bases remained unmatched. The CDR3 spells CATKSGRNADTQYF. The CDR3 DNA sequence: TGTGCCACCAAGAGCGGGAGGAATGCAGATACGCAGTATTTT. The full variable domain, rest sourced from reference TRBV2 and TRBJ2-3, is EPEVTQTPSHQVTQMGQEVILRCVPISNHLYFYWYRQILGQKVEFLVSFYNNEISEKSEIFDDQFSVERPDGSNFTLKIRSTKLEDSAMYFCATKSGRNADTQYFGPGTRLTVL.

The chain is built from TRBV2 and TRBJ1-2; no firm D call. V was trimmed by 9 bases and J by 6 bases, leaving 23 bases between them. CDR3 length: 15 residues. CDR1 SNHLY and CDR2 FYNNEI come from the germline V gene. The CDR3 protein is CASTELEGAYNGYTF. CDR3 DNA: TGTGCCAGTACCGAACTCGAGGGCGCATATAATGGCTACACCTTC.

This chain uses TRBV6-6 with TRBJ2-2; D is unresolved. V was shortened by 6 bases and J by 4 bases, with 12 bases between the two germline ends. From germline, CDR1 is MNHNY and CDR2 SVGAGI (reference sequence). The CDR3 contains 14 residues. The CDR3 DNA reads as TGTGCCAGCAGGATAGAATTTTCCACCGGGGAGCTGTTTTTT. This codes for CASRIEFSTGELFF.

CDR3: CASSPWTSGGAAYNEQFF. In nucleotides, the CDR3 is TGTGCCAGCTCACCCTGGACTAGCGGGGGGGCTGCCTACAATGAGCAGTTCTTC. The gene calls are TRBV18 and TRBJ2-1; 15 bases line up with TRBD2. The CDR3 has 18 amino acids. After removal of 3 bases from V and 2 bases from J, the junction contained 5 bases not matched to a gene. Germline V gives CDR1 KGHSH, CDR2 LQKENI.

The chain couples TRBV11-3 to TRBJ2-1; 10 nucleotides agree with TRBD2. This CDR3 is built from 15 residues. The germline gives CDR1 SGHNT, CDR2 YENEEA. The V segment lost 1 base and the J segment 7 bases; nucleotides outside the gene matches: 4. In nucleotides, the CDR3 is TGTGCCAGCAGCTTAGCTAGCGGGAGTCTGAATGAGCAGTTCTTC. Translating gives CASSLASGSLNEQFF.